These T cell receptor beta chains were read from a single sample in a study of Ad26.COV2.S vaccination and SARS-CoV-2 variants. Method: immunoSEQ multiplex PCR; TCRdb's copy keeps in-frame clones and lacks some. The profile shows 440,000 or so clones, around 91% of them singletons. The sequenced sample was peripheral blood, obtained in a trial of Ad26.COV2.S vaccine versus placebo. All receptors derive from a person aged 18-65 years who received the Ad26.COV2.S COVID-19 vaccine or a placebo. Both conserved end residues are trimmed from each CDR3. The order of the fields is CDR3 length, V gene, J gene, CDR3 protein.

>9|TRBV20-1|TRBJ2-7
SARLVYEQY
>13|TRBV3-1/TRBV3-2|TRBJ2-7
ASSQGLQRSYEQY
>13|TRBV10-3|TRBJ2-3
AISDRTGGTDTQY
>16|TRBV23-1|TRBJ1-4
ASSQGETVASTNEKLF
>12|TRBV28|TRBJ2-7
ASTFEGGHYEQY
>15|TRBV11-2|TRBJ2-6
ASSPRGGGSGANVLT
>16|TRBV3-1/TRBV3-2|TRBJ2-5
ASSQDTTGANFAETQY
>14|TRBV3-1/TRBV3-2|TRBJ2-7
ASSQGGVRGSYEQY
>13|TRBV10-2|TRBJ1-5
ASSAGAYSNQPQH
>13|TRBV18|TRBJ2-7
ASSPPNRGAYEQY
>11|TRBV7-3|TRBJ2-1
ASSFEQGNEQF
>11|TRBV29-1|TRBJ2-2
SGSGSYTGELF
>15|TRBV4-1|TRBJ2-1
ASSQGGLAEDYNEQF
>11|TRBV10-3|TRBJ2-1
AISPEQGEQQF
>12|TRBV6-6|TRBJ2-1
ASSYSGGHNEQF
>11|TRBV6-6|TRBJ2-5
ASSPGGRETQY
>13|TRBV6-6|TRBJ1-6
ASSPTGGRNSPLH
>17|TRBV19|TRBJ2-3
ASSPLPGLAGKPTDTQY
>13|TRBV18|TRBJ2-5
ASSPPNRGPETQY
>13|TRBV7-9|TRBJ2-1
ASSRRAVGTNEQF
>13|TRBV27|TRBJ1-5
ASSPAGDGNQPQH
>13|TRBV15|TRBJ2-2
ATSRGGPETGELF
>12|TRBV5-7|TRBJ1-5
ASSLGRGRQPQH
>14|TRBV7-2|TRBJ2-3
ASSPLGGVMTDTQY
>11|TRBV12-3/TRBV12-4|TRBJ2-5
ASSLGRKETQY
>14|TRBV28|TRBJ2-3
ASSGGQGARTDTQY
>9|TRBV5-1|TRBJ2-5
ASQRQETQY
>16|TRBV11-2|TRBJ2-3
ASSLDQGGWREIGTQY
>11|TRBV6-4|TRBJ1-2
ASSLHRIYGYT
>13|TRBV28|TRBJ1-4
ASRTLTGGVEKLF
>12|TRBV30|TRBJ1-1
AWSTGQPNTEAF
>11|TRBV12-3/TRBV12-4|TRBJ2-7
ASGTGISYEQY